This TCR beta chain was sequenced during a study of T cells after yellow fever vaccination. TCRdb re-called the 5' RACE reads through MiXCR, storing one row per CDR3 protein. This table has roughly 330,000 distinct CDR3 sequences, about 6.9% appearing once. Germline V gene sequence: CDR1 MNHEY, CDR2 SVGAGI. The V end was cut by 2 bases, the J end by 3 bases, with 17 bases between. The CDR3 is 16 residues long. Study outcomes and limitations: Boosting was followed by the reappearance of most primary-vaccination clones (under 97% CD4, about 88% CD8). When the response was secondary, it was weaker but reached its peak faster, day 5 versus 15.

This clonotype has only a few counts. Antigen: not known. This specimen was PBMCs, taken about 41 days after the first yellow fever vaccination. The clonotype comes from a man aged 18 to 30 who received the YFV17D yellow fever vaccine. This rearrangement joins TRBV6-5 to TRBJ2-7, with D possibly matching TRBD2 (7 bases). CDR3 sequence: CASSYGGGLQGYEQYF. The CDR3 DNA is TGTGCCAGCAGTTACGGGGGGGGGCTCCAGGGCTACGAGCAGTACTTC.